Listed below are T cell receptor beta chains from one sample, sequenced in a study of CD8 T cells in ankylosing spondylitis. TCRdb recomputed calls from the 5' RACE reads with MiXCR, one row per CDR3 protein. The sample has about 340,000 distinct CDR3 sequences; roughly 20% are singletons. Sequenced input: blood, either unsorted or a sorted T cell fraction (not recorded which). The source of these receptors is a male donor with ankylosing spondylitis or in good health (not recorded which). Each CDR3 is given with its conserved first and last residue. Fields, in order: D gene, J gene, V gene, clone size, CDR3 protein, CDR3 DNA. D genes are given only for firm matches. Not all rows give a size; the values are once, few, many and, for expanded clones, a class.

d_call: NA; j_call: TRBJ1-6; v_call: TRBV2; clone_size: few; cdr3_aa: CASNRAGENNSPLHF; cdr3_nt: TGTGCCAGCAATCGCGCAGGGGAAAACAATTCACCCCTCCACTTT
d_call: TRBD2; j_call: TRBJ2-7; v_call: TRBV28; clone_size: NA; cdr3_aa: CASSLQGGYEQYF; cdr3_nt: TGTGCCAGCAGTTTACAGGGAGGGTACGAGCAGTACTTC
d_call: NA; j_call: TRBJ2-5; v_call: TRBV4-1; clone_size: few; cdr3_aa: CASSLQPDLGETQYF; cdr3_nt: TGCGCCAGCAGCCTCCAGCCGGACTTGGGGGAGACCCAGTACTTC
d_call: TRBD1; j_call: TRBJ1-5; v_call: TRBV4-1; clone_size: NA; cdr3_aa: CASSQDTGAQPQHF; cdr3_nt: TGCGCCAGCAGCCAAGATACAGGGGCCCAGCCCCAGCATTTT
d_call: NA; j_call: TRBJ2-1; v_call: TRBV10-2; clone_size: NA; cdr3_aa: CASSEGGPYNEQFF; cdr3_nt: TGCGCCAGCAGTGAGGGGGGGCCCTACAATGAGCAGTTCTTC
d_call: NA; j_call: TRBJ1-2; v_call: TRBV29-1; clone_size: few; cdr3_aa: CSVDGVYGYTF; cdr3_nt: TGCAGCGTTGACGGGGTCTATGGCTACACCTTC
d_call: NA; j_call: TRBJ1-5; v_call: TRBV6-5; clone_size: many; cdr3_aa: CASSYGGQNQPQHF; cdr3_nt: TGTGCCAGCAGTTACGGGGGCCAAAATCAGCCCCAGCATTTT
d_call: NA; j_call: TRBJ2-1; v_call: TRBV15; clone_size: NA; cdr3_aa: CATRHPGYNEQFF; cdr3_nt: TGTGCCACCAGACACCCCGGGTACAATGAGCAGTTCTTC
d_call: TRBD2; j_call: TRBJ2-1; v_call: TRBV12-3/TRBV12-4; clone_size: NA; cdr3_aa: CASSLVLAGGPYNEQFF; cdr3_nt: TGTGCCAGCAGTTTAGTACTAGCGGGGGGCCCCTACAATGAGCAGTTCTTC
d_call: NA; j_call: TRBJ1-4; v_call: TRBV29-1; clone_size: few; cdr3_aa: CSVEEGVGTTNEKLFF; cdr3_nt: TGCAGCGTTGAAGAAGGAGTGGGAACAACTAATGAAAAACTGTTTTTT
d_call: TRBD1; j_call: TRBJ2-7; v_call: TRBV7-6; clone_size: few; cdr3_aa: CASSLRTGGEQYF; cdr3_nt: TGTGCCAGCAGCTTACGGACAGGGGGCGAGCAGTACTTC
d_call: TRBD1; j_call: TRBJ2-7; v_call: TRBV12-3/TRBV12-4; clone_size: many; cdr3_aa: CASSPDREIYEQYF; cdr3_nt: TGTGCCAGCAGCCCCGACAGGGAAATCTACGAGCAGTACTTC
d_call: NA; j_call: TRBJ2-7; v_call: TRBV27; clone_size: few; cdr3_aa: CASSFQGYNYEQYF; cdr3_nt: TGTGCCAGCAGTTTCCAGGGGTACAACTACGAGCAGTACTTC
d_call: NA; j_call: TRBJ2-7; v_call: TRBV7-9; clone_size: NA; cdr3_aa: CASSPPAGDEQYF; cdr3_nt: TGTGCCAGCAGCCCCCCGGCAGGGGACGAGCAGTACTTC
d_call: NA; j_call: TRBJ2-2; v_call: TRBV30; clone_size: few; cdr3_aa: CAWAPQGRTDTGELFF; cdr3_nt: TGTGCCTGGGCCCCGCAGGGTAGGACGGACACCGGGGAGCTGTTTTTT
d_call: NA; j_call: TRBJ2-2; v_call: TRBV5-6; clone_size: few; cdr3_aa: CASSLAQNTGELFF; cdr3_nt: TGTGCCAGCAGCTTGGCACAGAACACCGGGGAGCTGTTTTTT
d_call: NA; j_call: TRBJ1-1; v_call: TRBV20-1; clone_size: NA; cdr3_aa: CSARSVGGNTEAFF; cdr3_nt: TGCAGTGCTAGATCGGTCGGGGGTAACACTGAAGCTTTCTTT
d_call: NA; j_call: TRBJ1-5; v_call: TRBV12-3/TRBV12-4; clone_size: NA; cdr3_aa: CASSFSGASEPQHF; cdr3_nt: TGTGCCAGCAGTTTCTCAGGGGCAAGCGAGCCCCAGCATTTT
d_call: NA; j_call: TRBJ1-5; v_call: TRBV28; clone_size: few; cdr3_aa: CASSLQGSGQPQHF; cdr3_nt: TGTGCCAGCAGTTTGCAGGGGTCGGGTCAGCCCCAGCATTTT
d_call: TRBD1; j_call: TRBJ1-6; v_call: TRBV28; clone_size: few; cdr3_aa: CAARGTGNNSPLHF; cdr3_nt: TGTGCCGCCCGGGGGACAGGGAATAATTCACCCCTCCACTTT
d_call: NA; j_call: TRBJ2-5; v_call: TRBV12-3/TRBV12-4; clone_size: few; cdr3_aa: CASRPDGSTQETQYF; cdr3_nt: TGTGCCAGCAGGCCGGACGGGTCCACACAAGAGACCCAGTACTTC
d_call: NA; j_call: TRBJ2-2; v_call: TRBV6-2/TRBV6-3; clone_size: NA; cdr3_aa: CASRPTVRPNTGELFF; cdr3_nt: TGTGCCAGCAGGCCGACAGTTCGGCCGAACACCGGGGAGCTGTTTTTT